These 23 T cell receptor beta chains originate from one sample sequenced in a study of blood T cells in healthy people across ages. It was with a sample-barcoded 5' primer and a J-beta primer mix that a second PCR of about 6 to 12 cycles was run. Each CDR3 protein is one row after TCRdb ran MiXCR on the 5' RACE reads. Seen here are about 1 million distinct CDR3 sequences, 25% observed once, and the top ten hold approximately 0.79%. These data also featured in a second study, about T cells of mothers and their children.

Sequencing input: blood. The source is a girl aged 2 to 10 in good health.

This clonotype was observed a handful of times. This could be a read error, since a much larger clone is one nucleotide away. The V and J genes are TRBV28 and TRBJ1-5; D remains unclear. Germline CDR1 MDHEN, CDR2 SYDVKM. There are 13 residues in the CDR3. The CDR3 here is CTSSISGDQPQHF. The CDR3 region has the DNA TGTACCAGCAGTATAAGTGGGGATCAGCCCCAGCATTTT.

The V and J genes are TRBV7-2 and TRBJ2-5; maybe TRBD1 (5 bases). V was cut by 5 bases and J by 3 bases, with 16 bases left in between. Germline lookup yields CDR1 SGHTA and CDR2 FQGNSA. CDR3 size: 15 residues. In nucleotides, the CDR3 is TGTGCCAGCAGCCACGGTGGGGCGTCGGAAGAGACCCAGTACTTC. Amino acid sequence: CASSHGGASEETQYF.

The V call is TRBV7-3, the J call TRBJ2-3; D possibly corresponds to TRBD2 (6 bases). With 5 bases removed from V and 9 bases from J, the gap between germline ends came to 21 bases. The CDR3 loop spans 15 amino acids. CDR1 and CDR2 (germline): SGHTA, FQGTGA. Here the CDR3 reads CASSPQAGGPGTQYF. The CDR3 DNA reads as TGTGCCAGCAGCCCCCAAGCGGGCGGCCCGGGGACGCAGTATTTT.

This clonotype was counted only a few times. The chain links TRBV2 to TRBJ1-4, with D maybe TRBD1 (5 bases). Germline CDR1 SNHLY, CDR2 FYNNEI. The CDR3 consists of 15 residues. V lost 5 bases and J 5 bases, leaving 15 bases between the germline ends. CDR3 in amino acids: CASSQKTVLNEKLFF. The CDR3 DNA reads as TGTGCCAGCAGTCAGAAGACAGTCCTCAATGAAAAACTGTTTTTT.

The chain carries TRBV28 and TRBJ2-4, with D possibly being TRBD1 (6 bases). Germline V gene data show CDR1 as MDHEN and CDR2 as SYDVKM. Trimming took off 5 bases at V and 0 bases at J, with 14 bases between the two ends. The CDR3 length is 16 residues. The CDR3 DNA sequence: TGTGCCAGCAGTACAGGGACATTATTAGCCAAAAACATTCAGTACTTC. It encodes CASSTGTLLAKNIQYF.

The chain is built from TRBV20-1 and TRBJ2-3; D might be TRBD1 or TRBD2, each matching 5 bases. This CDR3 has 13 residues. Trimming removed 6 bases at V and 0 bases at J, with 10 bases between. CDR1 and CDR2 (germline): DFQATT, SNEGSKA (reference sequence). The CDR3 protein is CSAPGRSTDTQYF. As DNA, the CDR3 is TGCAGTGCCCCGGGACGAAGCACAGATACGCAGTATTTT.

The chain has TRBV27 and TRBJ1-1; D ambiguous. There are 15 residues in the CDR3. The V gene's germline CDR1 is MNHEY and CDR2 SMNVEV (reference sequence). Trimming took 4 bases from V and 10 from J, leaving 22 bases between them. CDR3 region: CASSSPGKRYHGAFF. Here the CDR3 DNA reads TGTGCCAGCAGTTCCCCAGGAAAAAGGTATCATGGAGCTTTCTTT.

In its sample, this clonotype was seen a few times. This chain links TRBV7-2 with TRBJ2-7; TRBD1 agrees at 8 bases. This CDR3 has 16 amino acids. Germline CDR1 SGHTA, CDR2 FQGNSA. The V segment lost 6 bases and the J segment 2 bases; nucleotides outside the gene matches: 12. In DNA form, the CDR3 reads TGTGCCAGCAGTTTGGCGCCGGGACAGGCTACCTACGAGCAGTACTTC. Amino acid sequence: CASSLAPGQATYEQYF.

The chain couples TRBV29-1 to TRBJ2-3, with 9 bases identical to TRBD1. The germline V gene encodes CDR1 SQVTM and CDR2 ANQGSEA. With V trimmed by 5 bases and J by 4 bases, 1 base remained unmatched. The CDR3 is made up of 12 amino acids. DNA for the CDR3: TGCAGCGTTAGACAGGGGGCAGATACGCAGTATTTT. Its protein is CSVRQGADTQYF.

V and J are TRBV20-1 and TRBJ2-7; TRBD2 matches 13 bases. Looked up from germline, CDR1 is DFQATT and CDR2 is SNEGSKA (reference sequence). J lost 4 bases, V lost 5 bases, and 14 bases had no gene match. The CDR3 consists of 17 residues. CDR3 loop: CSAQGTSGNTQGYEQYF. The CDR3 bases are TGCAGTGCTCAAGGGACTAGCGGGAATACGCAGGGTTACGAGCAGTACTTC.

The chain carries TRBV7-8 and TRBJ1-4; D not resolved. V was pared by 5 bases and J by 7 bases, with 14 bases between. Germline CDR1 reads SGHVS; CDR2 reads FQNEAQ. The CDR3 covers 14 residues. The CDR3 spells CASSPSGSGEKLFF. The CDR3 DNA sequence: TGTGCCAGCAGCCCGTCTGGGTCAGGTGAAAAACTGTTTTTT.

This clonotype showed up just once. A much larger clonotype is one base distant, so this may be a read error. The J gene is TRBJ2-5, the V gene TRBV4-3; TRBD2 might be the D (5 bases). The J call could be wrong; TRBJ2-1 is a better fit for the DNA end. Germline V gene data show CDR1 as LGHNA and CDR2 as YSLEER. The CDR3 covers 14 residues. CDR3 in amino acids: CASSQDSAGNGQFF. The CDR3 nucleotides are TGCGCCAGCAGCCAAGATTCCGCGGGCAATGGGCAGTTCTTC.

J is TRBJ2-5 and V is TRBV12-3 or TRBV12-4, with D maybe TRBD1 (5 bases). This CDR3 region has 14 residues. The V gene lost 7 bases and the J gene lost 4 bases, with 16 bases spanning the gap. The CDR3 loop reads CASTPRWGRETQYF. CDR3 DNA: TGTGCCAGCACCCCCAGGTGGGGCCGAGAGACCCAGTACTTC.

V is TRBV6-2 or TRBV6-3 and J is TRBJ2-5; possibly TRBD2 for D (5 bases). Gene TRBJ2-1 matches the end of the DNA better, so the J call may be wrong. The V gene's germline CDR1 is MNHEY and CDR2 SVGEGT. The CDR3 is 17 amino acids. In nucleotides, the CDR3 is TGTGCCAGCAGTTACACCTATGTTGGACTCAAGGAATCGGAGCAGTTCTTC. Translated, it gives CASSYTYVGLKESEQFF.

This clonotype was picked up a small number of times. Just one base apart from a much larger clone, this may be a read error. The chain is built from TRBV7-3 and TRBJ2-7; 12 nucleotides match TRBD2. Germline assignment: CDR1 SGHTA and CDR2 FQGTGA. The CDR3 is 14 amino acids. CDR3 coding DNA: TGTGCCAGCAGCTTACTAGCGGGAGGGGGCGAGCAGTGCTTC. It translates to CASSLLAGGGEQCF.

The genes are TRBV12-3 or TRBV12-4 and TRBJ2-7; no clear D gene. The length of the CDR3 is 13 residues. V lost 2 bases and J 3 bases, leaving 8 bases between the germline ends. The CDR3 loop reads CASSLSEVYEQYF. CDR3 DNA sequence: TGTGCCAGCAGTTTATCCGAAGTCTACGAGCAGTACTTC.

The chain combines TRBV2 with TRBJ1-1; D gene unclear. Trimming left V 8 bases short and J 8 bases short, with 24 bases between. The CDR3 consists of 15 residues. The germline CDR1 and CDR2 sequences are SNHLY and FYNNEI. The DNA for the CDR3 is TGTGCCAGCCGAACTTCCCTCCTGGAGGCTACCGAAGCTTTCTTT. Residues: CASRTSLLEATEAFF.

The J gene is TRBJ2-5, the V gene TRBV6-5; TRBD2 matches 8 bases. J was trimmed by 5 bases and V by 0 bases; bases with no gene match: 2. This CDR3 spans 14 amino acids. Germline lookup yields CDR1 MNHEY and CDR2 SVGAGI. This chain's CDR3 is CASSYSAGVETQYF. CDR3 in DNA: TGTGCCAGCAGTTACTCAGCGGGGGTGGAGACCCAGTACTTC.

This clonotype was counted a few times. CDR3 bases: TGTGCCAGCAGCTTAATGCAGGATGGGCGAGAGACCCAGTACTTC. This codes for CASSLMQDGRETQYF. The chain combines TRBV7-9 with TRBJ2-5; D is unclear. Per germline, CDR1 SEHNR and CDR2 FQNEAQ (reference sequence). Trimming took off 2 bases at V and 4 bases at J, with 14 bases between the two ends. The CDR3 covers 15 residues.

This clonotype was found a few times. V and J are TRBV4-2 and TRBJ2-2; perhaps D is TRBD1 or TRBD2 (5 bases each). V shed 4 bases and J shed 7 bases, with 16 bases lying between them. Germline CDR1 and CDR2: LGHNA and YNFKEQ. This CDR3 has 15 amino acids. CDR3 coding DNA: TGTGCCAGCAGCCGGGGACCTACCGAGGGCGGGGAGCTGTTTTTT. This gives the protein CASSRGPTEGGELFF.

V is TRBV6-2 or TRBV6-3 and J is TRBJ2-5; 9 bases are a match to TRBD1. This CDR3 has 12 amino acids. V lost 8 bases and J lost 5; bases outside the gene matches: 3. The V gene's germline CDR1 is MNHEY and CDR2 SVGEGT. The chain's CDR3 is CASGQGSETQYF. For the CDR3, the DNA is TGTGCCAGCGGACAGGGGTCCGAGACCCAGTACTTC.

The sample holds a few counts of this clonotype. This chain connects TRBV14 to TRBJ1-1, with 7 bases identical to TRBD1. The length of the CDR3 is 13 residues. Germline loops: CDR1 SGHDN, CDR2 FVKESK. Trimming removed 7 bases from V and 5 bases from J; junction bases left unmatched: 7. CDR3 sequence: CASNTGAITEAFF. CDR3 bases: TGTGCCAGCAACACAGGGGCGATTACTGAAGCTTTCTTT.

This chain joins TRBV20-1 and TRBJ2-5; 11 bases fit TRBD2. V dropped 6 bases and J dropped 9; count of bases not matched to a gene: 15. The CDR3 loop spans 15 amino acids. Germline CDR1 DFQATT, CDR2 SNEGSKA (reference sequence). CDR3 region: CSALEALAGGSSQYF. CDR3 coding DNA: TGCAGTGCCCTAGAGGCGCTAGCGGGAGGTTCCTCCCAGTACTTC.